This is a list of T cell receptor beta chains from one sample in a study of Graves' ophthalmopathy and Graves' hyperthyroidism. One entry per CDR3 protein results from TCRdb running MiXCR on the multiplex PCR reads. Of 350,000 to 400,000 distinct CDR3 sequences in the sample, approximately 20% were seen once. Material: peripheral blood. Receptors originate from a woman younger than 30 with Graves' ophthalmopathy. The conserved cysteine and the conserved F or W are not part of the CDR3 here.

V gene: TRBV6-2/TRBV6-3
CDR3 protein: ASSYGPPESYEQY

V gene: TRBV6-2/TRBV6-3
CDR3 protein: ASRKRIGGAISYEQY

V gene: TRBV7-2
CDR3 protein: ASSLVGTPQETQY

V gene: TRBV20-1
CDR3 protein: SATSRTGRPYEQY

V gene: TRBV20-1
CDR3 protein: SAKQVAKNIQY

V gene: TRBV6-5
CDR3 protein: ASSYEGTGDTYEQY

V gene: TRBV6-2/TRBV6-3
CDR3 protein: ASSKVGDTLTGELF

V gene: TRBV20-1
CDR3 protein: SAARGNTEAF

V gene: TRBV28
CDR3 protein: ASSGRDRAYEQY

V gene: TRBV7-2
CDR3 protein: ASSLATGVGEAF

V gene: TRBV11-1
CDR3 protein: ASSSTTQGASGGYT

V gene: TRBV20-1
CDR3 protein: SARLAGGREQY

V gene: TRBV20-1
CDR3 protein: SARKGDRDTGELF

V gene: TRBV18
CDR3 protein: ASSPAGQLSSYEQY

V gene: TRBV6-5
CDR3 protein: ASSYGGYNSPLH

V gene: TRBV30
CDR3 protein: AWSVKGEAF

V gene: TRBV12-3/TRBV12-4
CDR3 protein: ASSPHRTDTSYEQY

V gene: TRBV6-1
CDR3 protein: ASSELGTHTIY

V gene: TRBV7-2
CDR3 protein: ASSAPPGTGDNSPLH

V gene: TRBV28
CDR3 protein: ASSLRGRGNTEAF

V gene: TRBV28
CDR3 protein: ASSFVGGRGYEQY

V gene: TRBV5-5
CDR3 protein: ASSFRGWETQY

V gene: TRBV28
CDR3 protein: ASSLRGARSYEQY

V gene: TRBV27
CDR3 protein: ASSFLRGAANYGYT

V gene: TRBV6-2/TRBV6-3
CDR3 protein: ASRVHEQY

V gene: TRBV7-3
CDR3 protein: ASSPEAGNYGYT

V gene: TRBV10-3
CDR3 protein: AISESIDTWGGYT

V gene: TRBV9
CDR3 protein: ASSASGGTFTDTQY

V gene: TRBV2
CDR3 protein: ASRWDEETTQY

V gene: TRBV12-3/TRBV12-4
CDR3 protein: ASSIGEGLSYEQY

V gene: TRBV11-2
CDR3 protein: ASSLDHTENTEAF

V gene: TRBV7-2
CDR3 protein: ASSVATGQPQH

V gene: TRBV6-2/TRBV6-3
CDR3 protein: ASRGQGAFSPLH

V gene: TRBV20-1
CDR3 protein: SARGPREGWNEQF

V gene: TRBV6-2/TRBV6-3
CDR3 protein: ASTLTGGLYGYT

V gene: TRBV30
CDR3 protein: AWSAGTAAYGYT

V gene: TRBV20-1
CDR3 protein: SATYARGAGQPQH

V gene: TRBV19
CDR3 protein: ASSIRRSGDSEAF

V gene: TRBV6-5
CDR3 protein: ASSTSGAGRNSPLH

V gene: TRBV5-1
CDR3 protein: ASSWGRDEQY

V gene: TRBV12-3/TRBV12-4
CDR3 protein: ASSSEQGLSGYT

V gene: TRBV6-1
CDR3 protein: ASSPDRINQPQH

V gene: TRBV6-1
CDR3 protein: ASSPKAGAPHEQY